The rows below give T cell receptor beta chains drawn from one sample of a study of blood T cell repertoires in COVID-19. Sequencing used immunoSEQ multiplex PCR; TCRdb keeps in-frame clones, though not all of them. The data hold a few hundred thousand clones, with roughly 89% observed a single time. The specimen was PBMCs or T cells enriched from blood (not recorded which). These receptors were taken from a woman in her thirties who had recovered from COVID-19. CDR3s include the opening cysteine and the closing phenylalanine or tryptophan. A D gene is named only where the DNA matches it firmly. Size tells how often a clone was seen (once, few, many) or the class of an expanded clone, and some rows leave it out.

v_call	clone_size	d_call	cdr3_length	j_call	cdr3_aa	cdr3_nt
TRBV4-1	once	-	14	TRBJ1-2	CASSQDYGRDGYTF	TGCGCCAGCAGCCAAGATTACGGCAGGGATGGCTACACCTTC
TRBV7-9	-	TRBD1	17	TRBJ1-2	CASSSLSGTGGASGYTF	TGTGCCAGCAGCTCCCTGTCCGGGACAGGGGGCGCTTCGGGCTACACCTTC
TRBV28	-	-	15	TRBJ1-5	CASITGGGLGQPQHF	TGTGCCAGCATCACGGGAGGGGGTCTGGGTCAGCCCCAGCATTTT
TRBV10-1	-	TRBD2	15	TRBJ2-7	CASSEGLAGDYEQYF	TGCGCCAGCAGTGAGGGACTAGCGGGGGACTACGAGCAGTACTTC
TRBV28	-	-	15	TRBJ1-5	CASSRARLSNQPQHF	TGTGCCAGCAGCCGAGCACGTTTGAGCAATCAGCCCCAGCATTTT
TRBV9	-	-	14	TRBJ1-3	CASSEQGAGNTIYF	TGTGCCAGCAGCGAACAGGGAGCTGGAAACACCATATATTTT
TRBV6-2/TRBV6-3	-	TRBD1	13	TRBJ1-2	CASSHDRETGYTF	TGTGCCAGCAGTCACGACAGGGAGACTGGCTACACCTTC
TRBV4-2	-	TRBD2	19	TRBJ2-5	CASSPALALSGSHQETQYF	TGTGCCAGCAGCCCCGCCTTGGCCCTTAGCGGGAGCCATCAAGAGACCCAGTACTTC
TRBV21-1	once	-	20	TRBJ1-1	CASSLRQGLKVRERNTETFF	TGTGCCAGCAGCCTAAGACAGGGGTTAAAGGTAAGAGAGAGGAACACTGAAACTTTCTTT
TRBV3-1/TRBV3-2	-	TRBD2	19	TRBJ2-2	CASSLSTSGSARGTGELFF	TGTGCCAGCAGCCTTTCGACTAGCGGGAGTGCCCGGGGGACCGGGGAGCTGTTTTTT
TRBV11-2	-	-	13	TRBJ1-1	CASAGGMNTEAFF	TGTGCATCGGCCGGGGGGATGAACACTGAAGCTTTCTTT
TRBV7-3	once	TRBD2	17	TRBJ2-1	CASSLGLAGVVYNEQFF	TGTGCCAGCAGCTTGGGACTAGCGGGAGTCGTTTACAATGAGCAGTTCTTC
TRBV27	-	TRBD1	16	TRBJ1-2	CASSVRAGGMDYGYTF	TGTGCCAGCAGTGTGCGGGCAGGGGGGATGGACTATGGCTACACCTTC
TRBV24-1	-	-	14	TRBJ2-1	CATSDPPDRNEQFF	TGTGCCACCAGTGATCCCCCCGATCGGAATGAGCAGTTCTTC
TRBV28	-	TRBD1	15	TRBJ1-1	CASSLDRGRGTEAFF	TGTGCCAGCAGTTTGGACAGGGGACGGGGCACTGAAGCTTTCTTT
TRBV3-1/TRBV3-2	-	TRBD2	15	TRBJ2-3	CASSPGLASTDTQYF	TGTGCCAGCAGCCCGGGACTAGCTAGCACAGATACGCAGTATTTT
TRBV4-1	-	-	15	TRBJ1-1	CASSQPRRGNTEAFF	TGCGCCAGCAGCCAACCCCGCCGGGGGAACACTGAAGCTTTCTTT
TRBV6-5	-	-	12	TRBJ1-2	CASSSQGYGYTF	TGTGCCAGCAGTTCTCAGGGATATGGCTACACCTTC
TRBV3-1/TRBV3-2	-	TRBD1	15	TRBJ1-6	CASSQTGTGVSPLHF	TGTGCCAGCAGCCAAACCGGGACAGGGGTTTCACCCCTCCACTTT
TRBV14	-	-	13	TRBJ1-1	CASSQLGGFWAFF	TGTGCCAGCAGCCAACTAGGAGGGTTTTGGGCTTTCTTT
TRBV30	-	TRBD2	13	TRBJ2-5	CAWSGAGGKTQYF	TGTGCCTGGAGTGGGGCGGGAGGAAAGACCCAGTACTTC
TRBV30	-	-	11	TRBJ2-5	CAWSVLETQYF	TGTGCCTGGAGTGTACTCGAGACCCAGTACTTC
TRBV28	-	TRBD1	12	TRBJ1-1	CASSFRDRAAFF	TGTGCCAGCAGTTTCCGGGACAGGGCAGCTTTCTTT
TRBV11-2	-	-	12	TRBJ1-2	CASMAVNYGYTF	TGTGCCAGCATGGCGGTTAACTATGGCTACACCTTC
TRBV30	-	TRBD1	15	TRBJ1-1	CAWRDPGQGAVGAFF	TGTGCCTGGAGAGACCCGGGACAGGGGGCTGTAGGGGCTTTCTTT
TRBV14	-	-	15	TRBJ2-1	CASSQLYRVRDEQFF	TGTGCCAGCAGCCAGCTTTACAGGGTTAGGGATGAGCAGTTCTTC
TRBV28	once	TRBD2	19	TRBJ2-1	CASSRLAGGSSSSYNEQFF	TGTGCCAGCAGTCGATTAGCGGGAGGGTCATCGAGCTCCTACAATGAGCAGTTCTTC
TRBV4-3	-	-	15	TRBJ1-3	CASSQVTGAGNTIYF	TGCGCCAGCAGCCAAGTAACGGGGGCTGGAAACACCATATATTTT
TRBV19	-	-	15	TRBJ2-1	CASSISGFPYNEQFF	TGTGCCAGTAGTATATCGGGTTTCCCCTACAATGAGCAGTTCTTC
TRBV4-1	-	-	15	TRBJ2-3	CASSQGEKRTDTQYF	TGCGCCAGCAGCCAAGGGGAGAAACGCACAGATACGCAGTATTTT
TRBV27	-	TRBD1	16	TRBJ2-2	CASSLAGTGRAGELFF	TGTGCCAGCAGTTTAGCCGGGACAGGGAGGGCCGGGGAGCTGTTTTTT
TRBV27	once	-	14	TRBJ2-1	CASSSSHNPNEQFF	TGTGCCAGCAGTTCATCACATAATCCCAATGAGCAGTTCTTC
TRBV4-1	-	TRBD1	15	TRBJ1-3	CASSQGTGIGNTIYF	TGCGCCAGCAGCCAAGGGACAGGGATTGGAAACACCATATATTTT
TRBV9	-	TRBD2	19	TRBJ2-7	CASSVGTSGLEALAYEQYF	TGTGCCAGCAGCGTAGGGACTAGCGGCCTTGAAGCCCTCGCCTACGAGCAGTACTTC
TRBV5-6	-	-	18	TRBJ1-1	CASSLELSRGQSHTEAFF	TGTGCCAGCAGCTTGGAGCTTAGTAGAGGACAGTCCCACACTGAAGCTTTCTTT
TRBV30	-	TRBD1	14	TRBJ1-2	CAWSDVGTGVGYTF	TGTGCCTGGAGTGATGTAGGGACAGGGGTGGGCTACACCTTC
TRBV30	-	TRBD2	15	TRBJ2-1	CAWSALAGAWNEQFF	TGTGCCTGGAGTGCCCTAGCGGGAGCATGGAATGAGCAGTTCTTC
TRBV25-1	few	TRBD1	16	TRBJ1-4	CASSERRTGENEKLFF	TGTGCCAGCAGTGAAAGACGGACAGGGGAAAATGAAAAACTGTTTTTT
TRBV30	-	-	13	TRBJ1-6	CAWSPSVNPPLHF	TGTGCCTGGAGCCCCAGCGTTAATCCACCCCTCCACTTT
TRBV5-1	-	TRBD1	15	TRBJ1-1	CASSLTQGAGTEAFF	TGCGCCAGCAGCTTGACACAGGGGGCTGGCACTGAAGCTTTCTTT
TRBV5-5	-	-	16	TRBJ1-2	CASSLERLNSNYGYTF	TGTGCCAGCAGCTTGGAGCGGCTAAATTCTAACTATGGCTACACCTTC
TRBV9	-	TRBD1	14	TRBJ1-1	CASSGQGIGTEAFF	TGTGCCAGCAGCGGACAGGGGATCGGGACTGAAGCTTTCTTT
TRBV19	many	TRBD1	15	TRBJ1-1	CASERDSYMNTEAFF	TGTGCCAGTGAGAGGGACAGCTACATGAACACTGAAGCTTTCTTT
TRBV7-9	-	-	14	TRBJ2-7	CASSLTESSYEQYF	TGTGCCAGCAGCCTCACGGAGAGTTCCTACGAGCAGTACTTC
TRBV7-9	-	-	15	TRBJ1-2	CASSLGGAGAYGYTF	TGTGCCAGCAGCTTAGGGGGAGCGGGAGCGTATGGCTACACCTTC
TRBV5-1	-	-	13	TRBJ2-3	CASSSQGTDTQYF	TGCGCCAGCAGCTCCCAGGGAACCGATACGCAGTATTTT
TRBV28	-	-	15	TRBJ2-3	CASSLLTGVTDTQYF	TGTGCCAGCAGTTTATTAACGGGAGTCACAGATACGCAGTATTTT
TRBV30	-	-	12	TRBJ1-2	CAWSQGTYGYTF	TGTGCCTGGAGTCAGGGAACCTATGGCTACACCTTC
TRBV6-6	few	TRBD2	15	TRBJ2-1	CASSYSAGRHDEQFF	TGTGCCAGCAGTTACTCAGCGGGGCGGCACGATGAGCAGTTCTTC
TRBV10-3	-	TRBD2	19	TRBJ2-3	CAISIELAGWVVPTDTQYF	TGTGCCATCAGCATTGAACTAGCGGGATGGGTGGTGCCCACAGATACGCAGTATTTT
TRBV14	-	TRBD1	15	TRBJ1-1	CASSQVATGGIEAFF	TGTGCCAGCAGCCAAGTCGCGACAGGGGGCATTGAAGCTTTCTTT
TRBV11-2	few	-	14	TRBJ1-2	CASSLETTNYGYTF	TGTGCCAGCAGCTTAGAAACAACTAACTATGGCTACACCTTC
TRBV28	-	TRBD1	15	TRBJ2-3	CASSSLTGGPDTQYF	TGTGCCAGCAGTTCCTTGACAGGGGGCCCAGATACGCAGTATTTT
TRBV19	once	TRBD1	13	TRBJ1-2	CASYPTGIGGYTF	TGTGCCAGCTACCCGACAGGGATTGGGGGCTACACCTTC
TRBV28	-	-	15	TRBJ1-4	CASMMGGRVNEKLFF	TGTGCCAGCATGATGGGAGGGAGGGTTAATGAAAAACTGTTTTTT